This T cell receptor (beta chain) is from a study of CD8+CD57+ T cells in acquired aplastic anemia. About the study: When averaged, DNA from sorted CD4+ and CD8+ cells came to approximately 3 ug.

For CDR3 and TCR beta VDJ profiling, genomic DNA was the template used. TCRdb processed the reads anew with MiXCR; each CDR3 protein has one entry. The sample holds some 200,000 distinct CDR3 sequences, 48% seen once. The authors sequenced patients whose flow cytometry had shown CD8+CD57+ cell expansion. Trimming took 7 bases from V and 1 from J; bases not matched to a gene: 13. Germline V gene sequence: CDR1 SQVTM, CDR2 ANQGSEA. The CDR3 is 17 residues long. The chain carries TRBV29-1 and TRBJ1-2; TRBD1 agrees at 12 bases. This sequence originates from a human donor with aplastic anemia. Material for sequencing was sorted CD4+, CD8+, or CD8+CD57+ T cells (not recorded which) from PBMCs. The CDR3 bases are TGCAGCGCCGCCGGGACAGGGGGCGCGGGAGGTAACTATGGCTACACCTTC. Its protein product is CSAAGTGGAGGNYGYTF.